This T cell receptor beta chain was sequenced during a study of radiotherapy plus CTLA-4 blockade in lung cancer. About the research overall: Objective responses were seen in around 19% of patients, disease control in approximately 30%.

Germline CDR1 and CDR2: MDHEN and SYDVKM. V was clipped by 1 base and J by 6 bases; unmatched bases: 12. The CDR3 is 17 residues long. Chemo-refractory metastatic non-small-cell lung cancer patients received focal radiation with ipilimumab CTLA-4 blockade. Some clones are missing from TCRdb's copy, which holds only in-frame ones; the method was immunoSEQ multiplex PCR. The data hold some 64,000 clones, with around 69% observed a single time. Only one count was recorded for this clone. The antigen is unknown. Findings and caveats of the study: In blood, TCR clones derived from the tumor expanded after radiotherapy plus ipilimumab.

The material sequenced was peripheral blood, taken from a patient treated with radiotherapy plus ipilimumab. This TCR came from a human donor with non-small cell lung cancer whose response to radiotherapy plus ipilimumab could not be evaluated. Some clones in this sample may be carry-over from other donors' samples. The V call is TRBV28, the J call TRBJ1-5; 7 bases match TRBD1. CDR3 bases: TGTGCCAGCAGTTTATCCTTTTCGGGCAGGGGGGCTCAGCCCCAGCATTTT. This translates into CASSLSFSGRGAQPQHF.